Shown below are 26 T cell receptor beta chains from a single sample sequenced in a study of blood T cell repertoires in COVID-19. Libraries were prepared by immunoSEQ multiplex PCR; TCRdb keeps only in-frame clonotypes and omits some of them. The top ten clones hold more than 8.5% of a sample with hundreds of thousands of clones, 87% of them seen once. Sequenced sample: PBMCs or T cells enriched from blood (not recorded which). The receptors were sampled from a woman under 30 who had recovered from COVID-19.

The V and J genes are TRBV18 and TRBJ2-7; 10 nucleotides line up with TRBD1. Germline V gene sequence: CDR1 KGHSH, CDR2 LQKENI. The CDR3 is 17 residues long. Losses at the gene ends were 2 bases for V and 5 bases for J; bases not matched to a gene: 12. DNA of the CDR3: TGTGCCAGCTCACCAAAGCTTCCGGGACAGGGGTTGAACGAGCAGTACTTC. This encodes CASSPKLPGQGLNEQYF.

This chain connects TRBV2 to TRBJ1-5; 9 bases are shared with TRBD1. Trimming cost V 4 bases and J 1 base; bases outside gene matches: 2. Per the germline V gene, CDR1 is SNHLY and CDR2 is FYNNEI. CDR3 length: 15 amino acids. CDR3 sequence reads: CASSAGQGSNQPQHF. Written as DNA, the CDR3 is TGTGCCAGCAGTGCTGGACAGGGGAGCAATCAGCCCCAGCATTTT.

CDR3 nucleotides: TGTGCCAGCAGTATGGAGTTTAATTCACCCCTCCACTTT. Translated, it gives CASSMEFNSPLHF. This chain links TRBV12-3 or TRBV12-4 with TRBJ1-6; D unclear. The CDR3 contains 13 residues. V lost 5 bases and J lost 6, with 8 bases in between.

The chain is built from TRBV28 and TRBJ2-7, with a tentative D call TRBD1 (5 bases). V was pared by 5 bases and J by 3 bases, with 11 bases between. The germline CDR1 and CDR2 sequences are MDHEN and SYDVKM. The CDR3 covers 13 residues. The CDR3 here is CASSGTGYYEQYF. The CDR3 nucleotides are TGTGCCAGCAGTGGTACAGGTTACTACGAGCAGTACTTC.

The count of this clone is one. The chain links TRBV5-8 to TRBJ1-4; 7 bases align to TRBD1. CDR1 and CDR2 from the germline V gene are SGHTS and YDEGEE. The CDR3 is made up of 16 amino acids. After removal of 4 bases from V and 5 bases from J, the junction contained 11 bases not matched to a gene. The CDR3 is CASSRFRTGPNEKLFF. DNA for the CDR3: TGTGCCAGCAGCAGGTTCAGGACAGGACCAAATGAAAAACTGTTTTTT.

As DNA, the CDR3 is TGTGCCAGCAGCCAACAGGGAAACAAGGAAAAACTGTTTTTT. This encodes CASSQQGNKEKLFF. The chain joins TRBV4-2 to TRBJ1-4; tentatively, D is TRBD1 (5 bases). The ends were cut back, 2 bases at V and 8 bases at J, with 12 bases in the middle. Germline CDR1 LGHNA, CDR2 YNFKEQ. This CDR3 has 14 amino acids.

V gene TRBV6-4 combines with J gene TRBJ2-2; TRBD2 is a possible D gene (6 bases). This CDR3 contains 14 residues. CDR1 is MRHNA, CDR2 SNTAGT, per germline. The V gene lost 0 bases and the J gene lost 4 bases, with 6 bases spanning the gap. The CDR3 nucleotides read TGTGCCAGCAGTGACTCGACTAGCACCGGGGAGCTGTTTTTT. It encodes CASSDSTSTGELFF.

The CDR3, as DNA: TGTGCCAGCAGTTTATATGCGGCAGTTGGAAGCAATCAGCCCCAGCATTTT. Protein product: CASSLYAAVGSNQPQHF. The chain is built from TRBV27 and TRBJ1-5; D gene unclear. Germline-derived CDR1 and CDR2 are MNHEY and SMNVEV (reference sequence). This CDR3 is 17 amino acids long. V dropped 1 base and J dropped 1 base, with 14 bases sitting between them.

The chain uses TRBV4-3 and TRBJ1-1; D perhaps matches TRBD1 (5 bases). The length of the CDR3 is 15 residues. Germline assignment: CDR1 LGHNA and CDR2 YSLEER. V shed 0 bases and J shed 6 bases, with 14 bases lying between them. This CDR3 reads CASSQENRGFAEAFF. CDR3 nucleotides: TGCGCCAGCAGCCAAGAGAATAGGGGTTTCGCTGAAGCTTTCTTT.

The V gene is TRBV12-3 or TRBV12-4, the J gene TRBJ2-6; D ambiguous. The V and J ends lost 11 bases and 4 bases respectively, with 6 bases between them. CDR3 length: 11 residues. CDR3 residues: CASSGANVLTF. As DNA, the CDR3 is TGTGCCTCAAGCGGGGCCAACGTCCTGACTTTC.

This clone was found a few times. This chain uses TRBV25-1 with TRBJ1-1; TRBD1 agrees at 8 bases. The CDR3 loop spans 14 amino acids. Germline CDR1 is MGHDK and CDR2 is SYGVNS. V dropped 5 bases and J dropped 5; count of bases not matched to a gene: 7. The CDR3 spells CASSKTGARTEAFF. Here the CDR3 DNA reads TGTGCCAGCAGTAAGACAGGGGCGAGGACTGAAGCTTTCTTT.

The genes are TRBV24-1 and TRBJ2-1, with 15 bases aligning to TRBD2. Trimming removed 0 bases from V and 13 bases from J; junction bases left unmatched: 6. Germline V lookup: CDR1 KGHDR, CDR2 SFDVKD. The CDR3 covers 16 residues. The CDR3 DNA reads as TGTGCCACCAGTGATTTGCAAGGACTAGCGGGGGGGCGACAGTTCTTC. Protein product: CATSDLQGLAGGRQFF.

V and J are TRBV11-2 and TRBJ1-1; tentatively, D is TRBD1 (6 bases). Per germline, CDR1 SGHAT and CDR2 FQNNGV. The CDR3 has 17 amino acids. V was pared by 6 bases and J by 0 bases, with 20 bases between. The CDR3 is CASRPDRSERLNTEAFF. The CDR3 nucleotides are TGTGCCAGCAGACCGGACAGAAGCGAAAGACTGAACACTGAAGCTTTCTTT. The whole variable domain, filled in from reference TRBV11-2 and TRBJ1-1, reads EAGVAQSPRYKIIEKRQSVAFWCNPISGHATLYWYQQILGQGPKLLIQFQNNGVVDDSQLPKDRFSAERLKGVDSTLKIQPAKLEDSAVYLCASRPDRSERLNTEAFFGQGTRLTVV.

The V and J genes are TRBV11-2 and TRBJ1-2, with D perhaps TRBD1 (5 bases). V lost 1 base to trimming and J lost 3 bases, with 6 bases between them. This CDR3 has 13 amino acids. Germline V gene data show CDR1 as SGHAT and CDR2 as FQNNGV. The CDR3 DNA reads TGTGCCAGCAGCTTAGGGGGCTACTATGGCTACACCTTC. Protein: CASSLGGYYGYTF.

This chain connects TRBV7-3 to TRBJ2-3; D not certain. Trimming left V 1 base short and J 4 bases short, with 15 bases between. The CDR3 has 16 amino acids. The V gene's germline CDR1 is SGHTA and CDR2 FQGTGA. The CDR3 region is CASSLIATPDADTQYF. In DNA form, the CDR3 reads TGTGCCAGCAGCTTAATTGCGACTCCCGATGCAGATACGCAGTATTTT. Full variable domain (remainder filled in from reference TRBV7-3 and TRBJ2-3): GAGVSQTPSNKVTEKGKYVELRCDPISGHTALYWYRQSLGQGPEFLIYFQGTGAADDSGLPNDRFFAVRPEGSVSTLKIQRTERGDSAVYLCASSLIATPDADTQYFGPGTRLTVL.

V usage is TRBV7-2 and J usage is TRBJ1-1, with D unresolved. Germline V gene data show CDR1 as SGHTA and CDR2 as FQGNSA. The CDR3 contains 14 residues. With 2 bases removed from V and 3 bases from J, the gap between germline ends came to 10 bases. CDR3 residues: CASSLRGRHTEAFF. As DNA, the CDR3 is TGTGCCAGCAGCTTACGGGGTCGACACACTGAAGCTTTCTTT.

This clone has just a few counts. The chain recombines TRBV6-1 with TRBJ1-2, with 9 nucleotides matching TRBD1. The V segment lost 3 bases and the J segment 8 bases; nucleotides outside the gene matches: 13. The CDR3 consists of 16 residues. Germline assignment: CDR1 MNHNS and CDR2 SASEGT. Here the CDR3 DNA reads TGTGCCAGCAGTGATTCGACAGGGGGAAGGTTAGCAGGCTACACCTTC. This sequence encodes CASSDSTGGRLAGYTF.

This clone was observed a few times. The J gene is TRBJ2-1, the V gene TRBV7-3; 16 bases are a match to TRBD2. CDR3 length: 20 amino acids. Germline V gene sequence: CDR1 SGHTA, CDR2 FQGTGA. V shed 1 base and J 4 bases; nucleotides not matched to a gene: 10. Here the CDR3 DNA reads TGTGCCAGCAGCTTAAAAGGGACTAGCGGGAGGGGCTCCTTATACAATGAGCAGTTCTTC. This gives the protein CASSLKGTSGRGSLYNEQFF.

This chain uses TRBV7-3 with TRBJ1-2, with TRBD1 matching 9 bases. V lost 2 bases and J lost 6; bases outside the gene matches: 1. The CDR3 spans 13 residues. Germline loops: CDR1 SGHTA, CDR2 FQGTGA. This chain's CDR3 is CASSLGTGNGYTF. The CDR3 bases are TGTGCCAGCAGCTTAGGGACAGGGAATGGCTACACCTTC.

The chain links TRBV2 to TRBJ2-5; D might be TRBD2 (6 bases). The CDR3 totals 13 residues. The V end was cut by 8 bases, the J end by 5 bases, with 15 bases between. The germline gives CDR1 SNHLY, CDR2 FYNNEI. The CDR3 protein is CASDGGNRETQYF. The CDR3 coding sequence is TGTGCCAGCGATGGCGGGAACAGGGAGACCCAGTACTTC.

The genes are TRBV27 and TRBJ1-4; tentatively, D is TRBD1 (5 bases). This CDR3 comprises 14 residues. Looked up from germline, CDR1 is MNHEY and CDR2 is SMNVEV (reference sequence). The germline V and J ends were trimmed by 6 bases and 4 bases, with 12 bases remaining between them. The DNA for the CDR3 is TGTGCCAGCAGCCTCACAGGAAATAATGAAAAACTGTTTTTT. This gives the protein CASSLTGNNEKLFF.

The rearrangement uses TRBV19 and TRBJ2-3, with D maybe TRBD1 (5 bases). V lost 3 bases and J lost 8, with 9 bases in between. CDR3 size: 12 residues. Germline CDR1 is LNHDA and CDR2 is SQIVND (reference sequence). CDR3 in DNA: TGTGCCAGTAGTATTGAAGGGGCTACGCAGTATTTT. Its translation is CASSIEGATQYF.

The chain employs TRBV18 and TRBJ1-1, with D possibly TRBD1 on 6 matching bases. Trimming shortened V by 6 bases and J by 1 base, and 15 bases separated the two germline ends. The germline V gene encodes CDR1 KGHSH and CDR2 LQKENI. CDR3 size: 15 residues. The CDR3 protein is CASSTGTGTNTEAFF. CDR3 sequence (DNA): TGTGCCAGCTCGACTGGTACAGGGACGAACACTGAAGCTTTCTTT. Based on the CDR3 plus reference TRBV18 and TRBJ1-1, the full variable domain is NAGVMQNPRHLVRRRGQEARLRCSPMKGHSHVYWYRQLPEEGLKFMVYLQKENIIDESGMPKERFSAEFPKEGPSILRIQQVVRGDSAAYFCASSTGTGTNTEAFFGQGTRLTVV.

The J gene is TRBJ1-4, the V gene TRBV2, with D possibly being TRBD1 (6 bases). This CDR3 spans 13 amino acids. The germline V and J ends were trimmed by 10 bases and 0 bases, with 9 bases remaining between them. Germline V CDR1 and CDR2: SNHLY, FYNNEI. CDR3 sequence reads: CAIEGATNEKLFF. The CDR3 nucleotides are TGTGCCATAGAGGGGGCAACTAATGAAAAACTGTTTTTT.

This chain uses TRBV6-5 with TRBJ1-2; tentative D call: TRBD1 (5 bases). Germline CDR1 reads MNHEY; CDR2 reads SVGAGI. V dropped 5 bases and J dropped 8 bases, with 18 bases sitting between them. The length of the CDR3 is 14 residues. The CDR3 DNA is TGTGCCAGCAGTCCCCGGGCAAGACGGGGGGGCTACACCTTC. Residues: CASSPRARRGGYTF.

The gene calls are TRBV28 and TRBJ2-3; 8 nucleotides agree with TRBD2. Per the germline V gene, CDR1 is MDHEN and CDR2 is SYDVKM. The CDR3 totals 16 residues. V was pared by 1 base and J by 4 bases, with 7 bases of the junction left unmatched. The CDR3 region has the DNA TGTGCCAGCAGTTTATTCGGCGGGGGGACCCCAGATACGCAGTATTTT. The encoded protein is CASSLFGGGTPDTQYF.